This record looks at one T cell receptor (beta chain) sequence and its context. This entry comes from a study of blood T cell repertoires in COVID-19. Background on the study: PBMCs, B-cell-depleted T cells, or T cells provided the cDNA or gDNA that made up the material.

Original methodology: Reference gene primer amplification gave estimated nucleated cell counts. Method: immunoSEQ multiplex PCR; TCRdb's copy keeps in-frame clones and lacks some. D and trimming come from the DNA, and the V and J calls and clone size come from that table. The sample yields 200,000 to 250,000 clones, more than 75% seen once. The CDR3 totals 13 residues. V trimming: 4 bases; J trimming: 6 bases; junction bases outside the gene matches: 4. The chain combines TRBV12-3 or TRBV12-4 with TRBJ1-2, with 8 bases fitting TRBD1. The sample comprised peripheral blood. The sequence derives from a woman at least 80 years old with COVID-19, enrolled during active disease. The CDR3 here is CASSWDRQNGYTF. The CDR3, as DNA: TGTGCCAGCAGTTGGGACAGGCAAAATGGCTACACCTTC.